Each of the 18 T cell receptor beta chains below was sequenced from the same sample in a study of blood T cell repertoires in COVID-19. Generated by immunoSEQ multiplex PCR, the TCRdb table keeps only in-frame clones and is missing some. The sample holds approximately 75,000 clones, around 84% seen once. The sample taken for sequencing was peripheral blood. These receptors were collected from a woman aged 80 or older with acute or convalescent COVID-19.

The chain links TRBV5-1 to TRBJ2-7; TRBD1 agrees at 8 bases. CDR1 SGHRS and CDR2 YFSETQ come from the germline V gene. The CDR3 length is 15 residues. The V and J ends lost 3 bases and 3 bases, in that order; junction bases with no gene match: 8. CDR3 DNA sequence: TGCGCCAGCAGCTCCGGACAGGGCGTGGGCTACGAGCAGTACTTC. It is translated as CASSSGQGVGYEQYF.

This chain connects TRBV6-5 to TRBJ2-5, with D unresolved. The CDR3 consists of 15 residues. Germline V gene sequence: CDR1 MNHEY, CDR2 SVGAGI. The V gene lost 0 bases and the J gene lost 1 base, with 9 bases spanning the gap. The CDR3 DNA reads TGTGCCAGCAGTTACTCGATGAGAGCCCAAGAGACCCAGTACTTC. Protein product: CASSYSMRAQETQYF.

V usage is TRBV14 and J usage is TRBJ2-1; 12 bases map to TRBD2. Losses at the gene ends were 5 bases for V and 0 bases for J; bases not matched to a gene: 2. The CDR3 has 16 amino acids. Looked up from germline, CDR1 is SGHDN and CDR2 is FVKESK. The CDR3 loop is CASSWTSGISYNEQFF. The CDR3 bases are TGTGCCAGCAGCTGGACTAGCGGGATCTCCTACAATGAGCAGTTCTTC.

The genes are TRBV19 and TRBJ1-2; 7 nucleotides align to TRBD1. The CDR3 sequence is 15 residues long. The trim removed 3 bases at V and 6 bases at J, leaving 10 bases unmatched. The germline V gene has CDR1 LNHDA and CDR2 SQIVND (reference sequence). CDR3 in amino acids: CASSMRGQAKNGYTF. In DNA form, the CDR3 reads TGTGCCAGTAGTATGCGAGGACAGGCCAAGAATGGCTACACCTTC.

The chain employs TRBV7-9 and TRBJ1-1; TRBD1 agrees at 9 bases. This CDR3 contains 14 residues. Unmatched junction bases numbered 5, after V lost 1 base and J lost 8 bases. The germline V gene encodes CDR1 SEHNR and CDR2 FQNEAQ (reference sequence). CDR3 protein: CASSLVRDRAEAFF. The DNA for the CDR3 is TGTGCCAGCAGCTTAGTCCGGGACAGGGCAGAAGCTTTCTTT.

J is TRBJ2-7 and V is TRBV6-1, with a tentative D call TRBD2 (5 bases). CDR1 is MNHNS and CDR2 is SASEGT in the germline V gene. The germline V and J ends were trimmed by 1 base and 5 bases, with 15 bases remaining between them. The CDR3 runs to 15 residues. CDR3 loop: CASSEDVGRGDEQYF. CDR3 coding DNA: TGTGCCAGCAGTGAAGACGTAGGTCGGGGAGACGAGCAGTACTTC.

The chain links TRBV5-1 to TRBJ2-3; D may be TRBD1 (6 bases). Germline values: CDR1 SGHRS, CDR2 YFSETQ. The V end was cut by 3 bases, the J end by 0 bases, with 14 bases between. The CDR3 covers 16 residues. The CDR3 sequence: CASSYGVGHSTDTQYF. CDR3 nucleotide sequence: TGCGCCAGCAGCTATGGGGTGGGACATAGCACAGATACGCAGTATTTT. Looking up the rest from reference TRBV5-1 and TRBJ2-3 gives the full variable domain: KAGVTQTPRYLIKTRGQQVTLSCSPISGHRSVSWYQQTPGQGLQFLFEYFSETQRNKGNFPGRFSGRQFSNSRSEMNVSTLELGDSALYLCASSYGVGHSTDTQYFGPGTRLTVL.

The rearrangement links TRBV4-2 to TRBJ1-3; tentatively, D is TRBD1 (5 bases). CDR3 length: 17 residues. The V gene's germline CDR1 is LGHNA and CDR2 YNFKEQ. V shed 3 bases and J shed 0 bases, with 15 bases lying between them. The CDR3 nucleotides read TGTGCCAGCAGCCAGAGCCTACAGGTCTACTCTGGAAACACCATATATTTT. Protein sequence: CASSQSLQVYSGNTIYF.

The chain employs TRBV7-8 and TRBJ2-5; TRBD2 aligns across 9 bases. The V gene's germline CDR1 is SGHVS and CDR2 FQNEAQ. There are 16 residues in the CDR3. V gave up 0 bases and J gave up 2 bases; unmatched junction bases: 4. Written as DNA, the CDR3 is TGTGCCAGCAGCTTAGCCGGCGGGGGGGTACAAGAGACCCAGTACTTC. This sequence encodes CASSLAGGGVQETQYF.

V and J are TRBV5-4 and TRBJ1-2, with 9 bases fitting TRBD1. Germline V gives CDR1 SGHNT, CDR2 YYREEE (reference sequence). With V trimmed by 4 bases and J by 5 bases, 12 bases remained unmatched. The CDR3 sequence is 16 residues long. The CDR3 spells CASSQGTGLDPYGYTF. The CDR3 DNA is TGTGCCAGCAGCCAAGGGACAGGGCTAGACCCTTATGGCTACACCTTC.

The CDR3 loop is CASSQEQDTKQFF. The DNA for the CDR3 is TGCGCCAGCAGCCAAGAGCAGGACACAAAGCAGTTCTTC. The chain employs TRBV4-1 and TRBJ2-1; weak D call: TRBD1 (5 bases). With 0 bases removed from V and 11 bases from J, the gap between germline ends came to 11 bases. CDR1 and CDR2 (germline): MGHRA, YSYEKL. The CDR3 runs to 13 residues.

Only a few counts were recorded for this clone. CDR3 in DNA: TGTGCCAGTAGGCCTCCGACAGCTTACCATAGCAATCAGCCCCAGCATTTT. Translated: CASRPPTAYHSNQPQHF. V gene TRBV19 combines with J gene TRBJ1-5, with D perhaps matching TRBD1 (5 bases). Germline loops: CDR1 LNHDA, CDR2 SQIVND (reference sequence). The V end was cut by 6 bases, the J end by 0 bases, with 18 bases between. CDR3 length: 17 residues.

This sequence joins TRBV5-1 and TRBJ2-2; 10 nucleotides line up with TRBD2. V gave up 0 bases and J gave up 8 bases; unmatched junction bases: 4. CDR1 is SGHRS and CDR2 is YFSETQ in the germline V gene. This CDR3 region has 15 residues. This chain's CDR3 is CASSLVAGGRGELFF. Here the CDR3 DNA reads TGCGCCAGCAGCTTGGTAGCGGGGGGCCGTGGGGAGCTGTTTTTT.

The chain couples TRBV11-1 to TRBJ2-3; 12 nucleotides align to TRBD2. V lost 4 bases, J lost 1 base, and 3 bases stayed unmatched. The germline V gene has CDR1 SGHAT and CDR2 FQDESV (reference sequence). This CDR3 region has 16 residues. The CDR3, as DNA: TGTGCCAGCAGCTCCGGACTAGCGGGGCGCACAGATACGCAGTATTTT. This codes for CASSSGLAGRTDTQYF.

The chain carries TRBV29-1 and TRBJ2-1, with D maybe TRBD1 (5 bases). With 3 bases removed from V and 5 bases from J, the gap between germline ends came to 17 bases. CDR1 SQVTM and CDR2 ANQGSEA come from the germline V gene. This CDR3 spans 15 amino acids. The CDR3 bases are TGCAGCGTTGAGTCAGGGCTATCTGGGGACAATGAGCAGTTCTTC. Protein: CSVESGLSGDNEQFF.

The chain links TRBV2 to TRBJ1-4; 9 bases align to TRBD1. The CDR3 covers 16 residues. With 4 bases clipped from V and 8 bases from J, the junction kept 11 bases outside the gene matches. CDR1 is SNHLY and CDR2 is FYNNEI in the germline V gene. CDR3: CASSGVHGTGSEKLFF. The CDR3 nucleotides are TGTGCCAGCAGTGGCGTTCACGGGACAGGGAGCGAAAAACTGTTTTTT.

The chain links TRBV18 to TRBJ2-7, with 8 bases matching TRBD1. CDR1 KGHSH and CDR2 LQKENI come from the germline V gene. There are 14 residues in the CDR3. V gave up 7 bases and J gave up 2 bases; unmatched junction bases: 7. CDR3 residues: CASCHDRGAYEQYF. As DNA, the CDR3 is TGTGCCAGCTGCCATGACAGGGGAGCCTACGAGCAGTACTTC.

The J gene is TRBJ1-4, the V gene TRBV11-1; TRBD1 matches at 10 bases. The CDR3 extends over 15 amino acids. Germline assignment: CDR1 SGHAT and CDR2 FQDESV (reference sequence). V lost 5 bases, J lost 8 bases, and 8 bases stayed unmatched. In DNA, the CDR3 is TGTGCCAGCAGCGCAGGACAGGGGGTGAAAGAAAAACTGTTTTTT. Its protein product is CASSAGQGVKEKLFF.